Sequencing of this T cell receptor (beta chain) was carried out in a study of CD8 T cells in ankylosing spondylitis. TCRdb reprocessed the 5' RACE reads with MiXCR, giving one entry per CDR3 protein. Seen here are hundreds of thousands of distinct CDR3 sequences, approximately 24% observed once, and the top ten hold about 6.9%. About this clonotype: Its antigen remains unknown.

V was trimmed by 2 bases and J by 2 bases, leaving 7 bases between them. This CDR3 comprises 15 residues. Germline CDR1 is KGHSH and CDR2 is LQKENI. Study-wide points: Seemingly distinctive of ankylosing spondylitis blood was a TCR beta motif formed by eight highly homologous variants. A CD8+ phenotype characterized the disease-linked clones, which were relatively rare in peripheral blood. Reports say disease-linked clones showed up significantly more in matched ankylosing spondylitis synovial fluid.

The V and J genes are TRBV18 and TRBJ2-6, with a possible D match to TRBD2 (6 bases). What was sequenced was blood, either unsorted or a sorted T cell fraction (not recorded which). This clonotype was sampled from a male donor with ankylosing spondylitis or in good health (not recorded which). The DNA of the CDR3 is TGTGCCAGCTCACCATCGGGGGCTGGGGCCAACGTCCTGACTTTC. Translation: CASSPSGAGANVLTF.